This record looks at one TCR beta chain sequence and its context. Antigen: not known. The sample originates from a study of regulatory dendritic cells for organ transplantation. Study observations and caveats: Between individuals, the alloreactive memory CD8+ T cell pool differed considerably.

Assay used: immunoSEQ multiplex PCR; TCRdb lists only in-frame clones, some missing. The top ten hold 3% to 4% of the sample, which has 15,000 to 20,000 clones, around 80% seen once. Germline CDR1 is SGHRS and CDR2 is YFSETQ. V was pared by 6 bases and J by 2 bases, with 6 bases of the junction left unmatched. The CDR3 loop spans 14 amino acids. Allogeneic regulatory or mature dendritic cells were co-cultured for roughly five days with CFSE-labeled sorted T cells at 1:10. This TCR derives from a human donor in good health. What was sequenced was memory CD4+ T cells from blood cultured with regulatory dendritic cells. Specified subset: CD45RO+ memory T cells. The V gene is TRBV5-1, the J gene TRBJ2-5; 8 bases align to TRBD2. CDR3 coding DNA: TGCGCCAGCACCAGAAGACTAGCGCAAGAGACCCAGTACTTC. Translated, it gives CASTRRLAQETQYF.